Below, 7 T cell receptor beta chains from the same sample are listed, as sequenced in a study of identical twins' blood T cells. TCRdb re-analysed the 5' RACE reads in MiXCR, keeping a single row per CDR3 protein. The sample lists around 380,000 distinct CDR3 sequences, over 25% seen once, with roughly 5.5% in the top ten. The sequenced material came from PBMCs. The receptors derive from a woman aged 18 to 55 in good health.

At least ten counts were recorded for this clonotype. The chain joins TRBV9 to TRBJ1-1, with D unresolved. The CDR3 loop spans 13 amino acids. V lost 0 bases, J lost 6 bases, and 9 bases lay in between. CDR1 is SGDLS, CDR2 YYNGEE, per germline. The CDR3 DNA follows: TGTGCCAGCAGCGTAGACGAGACCCCTGAAGCTTTCTTT. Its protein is CASSVDETPEAFF.

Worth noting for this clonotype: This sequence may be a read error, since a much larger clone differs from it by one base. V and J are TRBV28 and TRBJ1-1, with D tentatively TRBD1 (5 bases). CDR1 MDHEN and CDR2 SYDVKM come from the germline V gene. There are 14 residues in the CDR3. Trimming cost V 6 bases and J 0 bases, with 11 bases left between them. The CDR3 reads CASRAGAVNTEAFF. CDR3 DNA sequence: TGTGCCAGCAGAGCCGGGGCCGTGAACACTGAAGCTTTCTTT.

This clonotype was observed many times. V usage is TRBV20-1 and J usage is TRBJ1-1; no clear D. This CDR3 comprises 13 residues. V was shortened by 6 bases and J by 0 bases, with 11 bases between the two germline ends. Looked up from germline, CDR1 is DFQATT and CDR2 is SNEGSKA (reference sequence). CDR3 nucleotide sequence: TGCAGTGCCCACGAGGAGATGAACACTGAAGCTTTCTTT. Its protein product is CSAHEEMNTEAFF.

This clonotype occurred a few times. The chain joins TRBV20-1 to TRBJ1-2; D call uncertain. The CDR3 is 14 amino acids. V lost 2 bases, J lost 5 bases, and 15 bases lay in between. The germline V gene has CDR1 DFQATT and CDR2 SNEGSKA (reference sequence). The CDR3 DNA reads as TGCAGTGCTAGATTTAGGACCACACGGTATGGCTACACCTTC. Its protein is CSARFRTTRYGYTF.

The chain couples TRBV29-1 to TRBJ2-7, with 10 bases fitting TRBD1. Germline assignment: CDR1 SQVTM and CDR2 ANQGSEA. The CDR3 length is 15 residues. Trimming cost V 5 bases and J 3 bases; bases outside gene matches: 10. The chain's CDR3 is CSVTDRTGGIYEQYF. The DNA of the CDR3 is TGCAGCGTTACCGACCGGACAGGGGGTATCTACGAGCAGTACTTC.

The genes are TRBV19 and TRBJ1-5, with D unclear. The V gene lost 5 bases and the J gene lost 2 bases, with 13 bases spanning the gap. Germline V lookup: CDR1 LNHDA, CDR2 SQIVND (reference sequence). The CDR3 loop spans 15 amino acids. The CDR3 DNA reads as TGTGCCAGTAGTTTCTACTCCCCTGGCAATCAGCCCCAGCATTTT. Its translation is CASSFYSPGNQPQHF.

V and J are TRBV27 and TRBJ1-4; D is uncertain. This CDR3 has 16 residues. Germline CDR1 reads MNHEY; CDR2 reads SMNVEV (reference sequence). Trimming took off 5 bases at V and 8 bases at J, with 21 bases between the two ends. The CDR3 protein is CASSPDPRTYDEKLFF. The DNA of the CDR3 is TGTGCCAGCAGTCCCGACCCCAGGACTTATGACGAAAAACTGTTTTTT.